This TCR beta chain was found in a study of blood T cell repertoires in COVID-19 (dated by TCRdb to about 2020). A note on the overall study: The collaborator samples originated in the United States, Italy and Spain and spanned the acute and convalescent phases of COVID-19. The prospective study material was composed of cDNA or gDNA derived from T cells, B-cell-depleted T cells, or PBMCs. The sample metadata nearly always contained a de-identified subject ID, COVID-19 status, age in years and sex. The repertoires were released in a freely available public database meant as a resource for research on the immune response to SARS-CoV-2. Samples were obtained from the ongoing ImmuneRACE study (first 160 participants) and from about 1,300 subjects provided by 6 global collaborators. The dataset comprised deeply sampled blood TCRbeta repertoires from subjects exposed to, actively infected with, or recovered from COVID-19. Where available, HLA class I and class II types were taken from metadata supplied by the sample provider and were not determined by assay-based typing.

Turning to this clone: The target of this receptor is not known. No base quality values were provided; no much bigger clone lies one nucleotide off.

TCRbeta CDR3 regions were amplified from genomic DNA by means of the immunoSEQ Assay, a bias-controlled multiplex PCR. In the source study's methods: The number of nucleated cells in each sample was estimated by amplification of reference gene primers within the assay. To quantify the absolute abundance of each unique TCRbeta CDR3 rearrangement, sequence reads were collapsed and filtered. Productive Simpson clonality was computed per sample as the square root of Simpson's diversity index over productive rearrangements. Entries here come from immuneACCESS through TCRdb and include only in-frame sequences with V and J called. Some clones fail to appear in such tables; in the studies checked, an unresolved V gene covers under half of the shortfall, and the cause of the remainder is unknown. V, J and clone size derive from that table, while D and trimming were established from the DNA sequence. The sample records roughly 150,000 clones, 80% to 85% of which are singletons. Approximately 8% of the sample lies in the top ten.

Participants in the prospective study were enrolled through a virtual design, were aged roughly 18 to 90 years, and lived in 24 United States geographic areas. To assign participants to cohorts, the prospective study relied on clinical history that participants themselves reported in a screening survey and a study questionnaire. Recovered participants in ImmuneRACE Cohort 3 were defined as having two consecutive negative NP/OP PCR tests, clearance from a healthcare professional, or resolution of symptoms. In the prospective study, mobile phlebotomists collected whole blood, serum and a nasopharyngeal or oropharyngeal swab from each participant. Over an approximately 2-month period, participants in the prospective study had the option of providing additional blood draws and questionnaires. Blood samples from the prospective study were shipped frozen or at room temperature prior to DNA extraction.

The research as a whole found: Clinical and demographic metadata were provided uncurated, with the amount varying by source and participant.

V loses 0 bases of germline sequence and J loses 1 base, and the interval between the two ends is 6 bases. There are 14 amino acids in the CDR3, from cysteine to phenylalanine inclusive. Only the CDR3 region is kept as DNA, spanning 42 bases read in frame from base 1. The CDR1 and CDR2 encoded by the germline V gene are LGHNA and YSLEER. The sample taken for sequencing was PBMCs or T cells enriched from blood (not recorded which). The TCR was taken from a woman aged 50 to 65 who had recovered from COVID-19. The rearrangement combines TRBV4-3 with TRBJ1-1, with the D gene call left open. The CDR3 amino acid sequence is: CASSQDRRNTEAFF. The sequence in DNA is TGCGCCAGCAGCCAAGATAGGAGGAACACTGAAGCTTTCTTT.